This T cell receptor beta chain was observed in a study of T cells in Graves' hyperthyroidism and ophthalmopathy. Clinical symptoms, serum thyroxine, TRAb, thyroid ultrasound and orbital computed tomography established diagnosis. This CDR3 has 16 amino acids. Looked up from germline, CDR1 is DFQATT and CDR2 is SNEGSKA (reference sequence). Deletions cut 3 bases from V and 3 bases from J, with 18 bases between. Regions amplified from RNA transcripts were the TCR beta CDR3 regions. The primer set for the first-round RT-PCR of the TCR CDR3 was HTBI. TCRdb analysed the multiplex PCR reads with MiXCR anew, one entry per CDR3 protein. Of roughly 580,000 distinct CDR3 sequences detected, over 11% appear once; the ten largest clones hold under 7%. In its sample, this clonotype was seen many times.

The clonotype comes from a young woman with Graves' hyperthyroidism that later progressed to Graves' ophthalmopathy. V and J are TRBV20-1 and TRBJ1-5, with D possibly TRBD1 on 6 matching bases. The source material was blood. The CDR3 nucleotides read TGCAGTGCTAGGCGACGAGCGGGGGGCCACAATCAGCCCCAGCATTTT. Translation gives CSARRRAGGHNQPQHF.